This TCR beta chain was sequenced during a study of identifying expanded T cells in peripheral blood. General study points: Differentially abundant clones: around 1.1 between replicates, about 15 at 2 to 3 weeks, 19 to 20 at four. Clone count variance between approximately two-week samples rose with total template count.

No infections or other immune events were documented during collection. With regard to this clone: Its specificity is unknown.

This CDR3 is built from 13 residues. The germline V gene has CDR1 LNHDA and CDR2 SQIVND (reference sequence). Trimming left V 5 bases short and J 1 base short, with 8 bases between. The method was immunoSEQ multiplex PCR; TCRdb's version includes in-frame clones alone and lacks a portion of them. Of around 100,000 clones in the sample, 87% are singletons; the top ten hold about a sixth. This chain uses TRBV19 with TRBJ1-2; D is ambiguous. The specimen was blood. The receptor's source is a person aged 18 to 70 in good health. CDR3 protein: CASSYQDNYGYTF. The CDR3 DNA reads TGTGCCAGTAGTTACCAGGATAACTATGGCTACACCTTC.